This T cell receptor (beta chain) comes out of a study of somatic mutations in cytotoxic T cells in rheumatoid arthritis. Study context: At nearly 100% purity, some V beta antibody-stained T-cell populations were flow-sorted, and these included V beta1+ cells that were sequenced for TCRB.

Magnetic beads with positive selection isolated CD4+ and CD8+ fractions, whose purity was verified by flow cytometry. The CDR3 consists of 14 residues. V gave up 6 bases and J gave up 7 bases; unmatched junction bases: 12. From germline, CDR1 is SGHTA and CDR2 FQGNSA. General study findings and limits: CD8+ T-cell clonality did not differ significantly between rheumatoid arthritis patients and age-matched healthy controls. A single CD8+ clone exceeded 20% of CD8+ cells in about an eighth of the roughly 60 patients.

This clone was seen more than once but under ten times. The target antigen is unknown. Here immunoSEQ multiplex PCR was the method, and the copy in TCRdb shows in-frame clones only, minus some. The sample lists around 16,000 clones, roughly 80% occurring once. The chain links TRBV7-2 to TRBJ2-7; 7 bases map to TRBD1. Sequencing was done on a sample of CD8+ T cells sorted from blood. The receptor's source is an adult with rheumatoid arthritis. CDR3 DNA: TGTGCCAGCAGTAGGACAGGCCCAACGGGGGAGCAGTACTTC. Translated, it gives CASSRTGPTGEQYF.